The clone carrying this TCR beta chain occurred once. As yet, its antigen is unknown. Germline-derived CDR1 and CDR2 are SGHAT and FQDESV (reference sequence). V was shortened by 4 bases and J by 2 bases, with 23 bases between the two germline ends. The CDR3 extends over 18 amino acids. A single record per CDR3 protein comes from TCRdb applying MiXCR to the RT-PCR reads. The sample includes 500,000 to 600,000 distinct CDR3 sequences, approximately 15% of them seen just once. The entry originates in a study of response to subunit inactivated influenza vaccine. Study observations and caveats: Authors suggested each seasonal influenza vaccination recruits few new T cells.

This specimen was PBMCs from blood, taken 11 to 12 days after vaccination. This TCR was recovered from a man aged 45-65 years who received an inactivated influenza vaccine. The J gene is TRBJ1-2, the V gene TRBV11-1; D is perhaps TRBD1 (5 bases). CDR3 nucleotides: TGTGCCAGCAGCTCCACCCGGCCCACTATGGGGGTAAACTATGGCTACACCTTC. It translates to CASSSTRPTMGVNYGYTF.